The following is a T cell receptor (beta chain) sequence with its context. Its target is unknown. This CDR3 has 17 amino acids. With 1 base clipped from V and 8 bases from J, the junction kept 13 bases outside the gene matches. The data are from a study of blood T cells in healthy people across ages. Turning to the study itself: In model experiments, template switching was able to capture about one barcoded beta molecule for every two T cells that were present.

Using a J-beta primer mix together with a sample-barcoded 5' primer, a second PCR was run for roughly 7 to 11 cycles. A single record per CDR3 protein comes from TCRdb applying MiXCR to the 5' RACE reads. The sample yields 650,000 to 900,000 distinct CDR3 sequences, approximately 65% seen once. The study's findings and limits: Investigators treated diversity estimates from one million T cells as underestimates. Getting older went along with TCR beta diversity per million T cells dropping roughly linearly.

This receptor was obtained from a young man in good health. V is TRBV12-3 or TRBV12-4 and J is TRBJ2-1, with TRBD1 matching over 8 bases. Sequenced material: blood. The CDR3 reads CASSLVPGTGRSDEQFF. The CDR3 coding sequence is TGTGCCAGCAGTTTAGTTCCCGGGACAGGACGTTCCGATGAGCAGTTCTTC.